This is a list of T cell receptor beta chains from one sample in a study of T cells in localized non-small cell lung cancer. The data were produced by immunoSEQ multiplex PCR, yet TCRdb's version contains in-frame clones alone and is incomplete. Of 10,000 to 13,000 clones in the sample, 40% to 50% are singletons; the top ten hold 3.5% to 5%. This specimen consisted of lymph node tissue, obtained before any cancer treatment. The receptors stem from a woman aged 40 to 75 with stage II squamous cell lung carcinoma. Each CDR3 is given with its conserved first and last residue. A D gene is named only where the DNA matches it firmly. Only part of the rows carry a size: once, few, many, or a class if the clone is expanded.

CDR3nt	CDR3aa	abundance	j_gene	v_gene	d_gene
TGTGCCAGCAGTGAAGCGAGGGGGCACTATGGCTACACCTTC	CASSEARGHYGYTF	few	TRBJ1-2	TRBV6-1	TRBD1
TGTGCCAGCAGCTTAGGAACGGGACCCCGCTCCTACGAGCAGTACTTC	CASSLGTGPRSYEQYF	few	TRBJ2-7	TRBV11-3	.
TGTGCCAGCAGTGAAGCGGCGGGGCAGCTCTCTGGAAACACCATATATTTT	CASSEAAGQLSGNTIYF	.	TRBJ1-3	TRBV6-1	.
TGTGCCAGTAGTATAAGGGGGACAGAGAATTCACCCCTCCACTTT	CASSIRGTENSPLHF	.	TRBJ1-6	TRBV19	TRBD1
TGTGCCAGCAGCTTAGGTTTACGCGCCCGCTCTGGAAACACCATATATTTT	CASSLGLRARSGNTIYF	few	TRBJ1-3	TRBV11-3	.
TGTGCCTGGAATGGGGATAGCAATCAGCCCCAGCATTTT	CAWNGDSNQPQHF	.	TRBJ1-5	TRBV30	.
TGTGCCAGCAGCGAAGCCACCATTACCGGGGAGCTGTTTTTT	CASSEATITGELFF	.	TRBJ2-2	TRBV9	.
TGTGCCAGCAGTGACCTTTACGGGAGGCAATCAGATACGCAGTATTTT	CASSDLYGRQSDTQYF	.	TRBJ2-3	TRBV9	TRBD2
TGTGCCAGCTCACCACGAGGACTAGCGGGAGCGGATACGCAGTATTTT	CASSPRGLAGADTQYF	.	TRBJ2-3	TRBV18	TRBD2
TGTGCCAGCAGACGCGGACAGGGGGCTCAGCCCCAGCATTTT	CASRRGQGAQPQHF	.	TRBJ1-5	TRBV6-8	TRBD1
TGTGCCAGTAGTATAATTTCCCGGGCGGGAGCTCCAGATACGCAGTATTTT	CASSIISRAGAPDTQYF	.	TRBJ2-3	TRBV19	TRBD2
TGCGCCAGCAGCCTCCTCGGGACTAGTGTAAATGAGCAGTTCTTC	CASSLLGTSVNEQFF	.	TRBJ2-1	TRBV5-1	TRBD2
TGTGCCTGGAGTAATGGGCAGATTACCACTGAGCAGTTCTTC	CAWSNGQITTEQFF	.	TRBJ2-1	TRBV30	.
TGTGCCAGCAGCTTAGGTGGGCAGGGAATGGGAGCTTTCTTT	CASSLGGQGMGAFF	few	TRBJ1-1	TRBV11-3	.
TGTGCCAGTAGTATTCTAGCGGGAGCTGCGGCGTACAATGAGCAGTTCTTC	CASSILAGAAAYNEQFF	.	TRBJ2-1	TRBV19	TRBD2
TGTGCCAGCTCACCTGGACAGCAAAACACCATATATTTT	CASSPGQQNTIYF	.	TRBJ1-3	TRBV18	.
TGCAGCGTTGATCTGGGCACAGATACGCAGTATTTT	CSVDLGTDTQYF	.	TRBJ2-3	TRBV29-1	.
TGTGCCAGTTCTCGTAAGGGGGGAACAACTAATGAAAAACTGTTTTTT	CASSRKGGTTNEKLFF	.	TRBJ1-4	TRBV19	.
TGTGCCAGTAGTATGGGGAATACGCAGTATTTT	CASSMGNTQYF	.	TRBJ2-3	TRBV19	.
TGTGCCTGGAGTGTGGCAGGGGCCACTGAAGCTTTCTTT	CAWSVAGATEAFF	.	TRBJ1-1	TRBV30	.
TGTGCCAGCAGCGCCTGGGACAGCTCCTACGAGCAGTACTTC	CASSAWDSSYEQYF	.	TRBJ2-7	TRBV9	TRBD1
TGTGCCAGCAGGCCCTCCGGGACAGGGGGTACTGAAGCTTTCTTT	CASRPSGTGGTEAFF	.	TRBJ1-1	TRBV6-8	TRBD1
TGTGCCAGCAGCTCGCGACAGCAAAAATCCCTTAATTCACCCCTCCACTTT	CASSSRQQKSLNSPLHF	.	TRBJ1-6	TRBV11-3	.
TGTGCCAGCAGCCAATTTGGCAGGGGAGGAGAGAGCAATCAGCCCCAGCATTTT	CASSQFGRGGESNQPQHF	.	TRBJ1-5	TRBV16	.
TGTGCCAGCAGCCAAGCGAACAGGGCCACTGAAGCTTTCTTT	CASSQANRATEAFF	few	TRBJ1-1	TRBV11-3	.
TGTGCCAGCAGTTCGACTAGCGGGGGTAATGAGCAGTTCTTC	CASSSTSGGNEQFF	medium-sized	TRBJ2-1	TRBV6-8	TRBD2
TGTGCCAGCAGTCTTCTTCAGCGTGAAGCTTTCTTT	CASSLLQREAFF	few	TRBJ1-1	TRBV6-8	.
TGTGCCAGTAGTCCCCGACTAGCGGGGAACACCGGGGAGCTGTTTTTT	CASSPRLAGNTGELFF	.	TRBJ2-2	TRBV19	TRBD2
TGTGCCAGCAGCTTAGGACGAGGGCAGGGGACCAGCACAGATACGCAGTATTTT	CASSLGRGQGTSTDTQYF	.	TRBJ2-3	TRBV11-3	.
TGTGCCAGCAGTGACCCCTGGGGGGGTCAGGGTGAAAAACTGTTTTTT	CASSDPWGGQGEKLFF	.	TRBJ1-4	TRBV9	.
TGTGCCAGCAGTGATTGGACCTATGGCTACACCTTC	CASSDWTYGYTF	few	TRBJ1-2	TRBV6-8	.
TGTGCCAGTAGTCTCAACGGAGAGACCCAGTACTTC	CASSLNGETQYF	.	TRBJ2-5	TRBV19	.
TGTGCCAGCAGTATAGGGACGGTGAAGGGCTACACCTTC	CASSIGTVKGYTF	.	TRBJ1-2	TRBV28	.
TGTGCCAGCAGCCCACGGCGTCGCGAGCAGTACTTC	CASSPRRREQYF	few	TRBJ2-7	TRBV6-8	.
TGTGCCAGCAGCTTAGGTCGATCCCTTCCGGGCTACACCTTC	CASSLGRSLPGYTF	few	TRBJ1-2	TRBV11-3	.
TGTGCCACTAAATGGGCCCAGGGAGGGGAAAGCAATCAGCCCCAGCATTTT	CATKWAQGGESNQPQHF	.	TRBJ1-5	TRBV19	.
TGTGCCACCACCCCGGGTCAAGGGGGCGGCTACACCTTC	CATTPGQGGGYTF	.	TRBJ1-2	TRBV6-8	TRBD1
TGTGCCAGCAGTGCATTAAGTCAAGGGACCGGGGAGCTGTTTTTT	CASSALSQGTGELFF	.	TRBJ2-2	TRBV6-8	.
TGTGCCAGCAGCCAGTTCCGGGACAGGCACACCGGGGAGCTGTTTTTT	CASSQFRDRHTGELFF	.	TRBJ2-2	TRBV16	TRBD1
TGTGCCAGCAGCTTCCGTCCCCCTGGGGGCAATCAGCCCCAGCATTTT	CASSFRPPGGNQPQHF	few	TRBJ1-5	TRBV7-5	.
TGCAGCGTCGAACAGAGAATGAACACTGAAGCTTTCTTT	CSVEQRMNTEAFF	.	TRBJ1-1	TRBV29-1	.
TGTGCCTGGAGCGTATCGCAGGGGCAGTTCTTC	CAWSVSQGQFF	.	TRBJ2-1	TRBV30	.
TGTGCCAGCAGCTACCCGACAGGGGCAACTGAAGCTTTCTTT	CASSYPTGATEAFF	medium-sized	TRBJ1-1	TRBV11-3	TRBD1
TGTGCCAGCAGCCCGGTTACCGGGACAGGGGGCTTCACTGAAGCTTTCTTT	CASSPVTGTGGFTEAFF	few	TRBJ1-1	TRBV11-3	TRBD1
TGTGCCAGCAGTTACTCTTTTGTGGGAGATGGGACAGGGAAAGGCTACACCTTC	CASSYSFVGDGTGKGYTF	.	TRBJ1-2	TRBV6-8	TRBD1
TGTGCCAGCAGTCCGGCGGGAGGGGGCTACGAGCAGTACTTC	CASSPAGGGYEQYF	.	TRBJ2-7	TRBV6-8	TRBD2
TGTGCCAGCAGTGTCTTAGGGACAGCGGGTGAAGCTTTCTTT	CASSVLGTAGEAFF	few	TRBJ1-1	TRBV6-8	TRBD1
TGTGCCAGCAGCCAATCAGAGGCAACCGGCTACACCTTC	CASSQSEATGYTF	.	TRBJ1-2	TRBV16	.
TGTGCCAGCAGCCAAGTCATCGGAAATACGCAGTATTTT	CASSQVIGNTQYF	.	TRBJ2-3	TRBV14	.
TGTGCCAGCAGTGGAGACAGGGGCCGGGAACTGTTTTTT	CASSGDRGRELFF	few	TRBJ1-4	TRBV6-8	TRBD1
TGTGCCAGCAGCCGACTGACTAGCGGGAGGGGCAATGAGCAGTTCTTC	CASSRLTSGRGNEQFF	few	TRBJ2-1	TRBV6-8	TRBD2
TGTGCCAGTAACAGATTAACGAGTACTGAAGCTTTCTTT	CASNRLTSTEAFF	.	TRBJ1-1	TRBV19	.
TGTGCCAGCAGTACGGCGCGACCTCTCACTGAAGCTTTCTTT	CASSTARPLTEAFF	.	TRBJ1-1	TRBV28	.
TGTGCCAGTAGTCCCCACGGGGAGAGCAATCAGCCCCAGCATTTT	CASSPHGESNQPQHF	few	TRBJ1-5	TRBV19	.
TGTGCCAGCAGCTTGCAGGTGGTGGGAAACGCTGAAGCTTTCTTT	CASSLQVVGNAEAFF	.	TRBJ1-1	TRBV11-3	.